Listed below are T cell receptor beta chains from one sample, sequenced in a study of CD8+CD57+ T cells in acquired aplastic anemia. TCRdb reprocessed the reads via MiXCR and lists one record per CDR3 protein. In the table there are 150,000 to 200,000 distinct CDR3 sequences, just under 65% of which are singletons. Sequenced sample: sorted CD4+, CD8+, or CD8+CD57+ T cells (not recorded which) from PBMCs. Receptors were obtained from a human donor in good health. CDR3s include the opening cysteine and the closing phenylalanine or tryptophan. D genes are given only for firm matches. Expanded clones are given a class, and other clones once, few, many or no size at all.

v_call	d_call	clone_size	j_call	cdr3_length	cdr3_nt	cdr3_aa
TRBV2	TRBD1	NA	TRBJ1-1	13	TGTGCCAGCAAGGGGACAGGGGGCACTGAAGCTTTCTTT	CASKGTGGTEAFF
TRBV19	TRBD2	NA	TRBJ2-1	16	TGTGCCAGTAGTCTGACTAGCGGGAGTGTCTACAATGAGCAGTTCTTC	CASSLTSGSVYNEQFF
TRBV10-3	TRBD1	few	TRBJ2-7	12	TGTGCCATCAGGCAAACAGGGGACGAGCAGTACTTC	CAIRQTGDEQYF
TRBV7-9	NA	NA	TRBJ2-1	15	TGTGCCAGCAGGGGAACCCAGGGCGCCTACAATGAGCAGTTCTTC	CASRGTQGAYNEQFF
TRBV7-9	NA	NA	TRBJ2-7	13	TGCGCCAGCAACTTCCACGGGAACGGCGAGCAGTACTTC	CASNFHGNGEQYF
TRBV6-1	NA	NA	TRBJ1-1	13	TGTGCCAGCAGGGAGGACCGAAACACTGAAGCTTTCTTT	CASREDRNTEAFF
TRBV2	TRBD1	few	TRBJ2-7	15	TGTGCCAGCACCCAGCAAAGGACAGGGTCGAACGAGCAGTACTTC	CASTQQRTGSNEQYF
TRBV29-1	NA	NA	TRBJ2-7	13	TGCAGCGTTGTAAGGGGCCGGACCTACGAGCAGTACTTC	CSVVRGRTYEQYF
TRBV7-9	TRBD1	NA	TRBJ1-1	16	TGTGCCAGCAGCTTCAAACCACAGGGGGCTGGCACTGAAGCTTTCTTT	CASSFKPQGAGTEAFF
TRBV5-8	TRBD1	many	TRBJ2-3	14	TGTGCCAGCAGGACCGGGACAGGGGCAGATACGCAGTATTTT	CASRTGTGADTQYF
TRBV7-3	NA	NA	TRBJ2-7	15	TGTGCCAGCAGTTACCTTGGGGGTAAAGTCTACGAGCAGTACTTC	CASSYLGGKVYEQYF
TRBV19	TRBD1	NA	TRBJ2-5	12	TGTGCCAGTAGTGCCGACAGGGGGACCCAGTACTTC	CASSADRGTQYF
TRBV7-9	TRBD2	many	TRBJ2-1	14	TGTGCCAGCAGCCTGCTAGCGGGAGGGCATGAGCAGTTCTTC	CASSLLAGGHEQFF
TRBV5-1	TRBD1	many	TRBJ1-3	15	TGCGCCAGCAGCCCGGGACAGGGAGGGGGAAACACCATATATTTT	CASSPGQGGGNTIYF
TRBV19	TRBD1	few	TRBJ2-2	16	TGTGCCAGTAGTATTCGACGGACAGGGGGCACCGGGGAGCTGTTTTTT	CASSIRRTGGTGELFF
TRBV9	TRBD1	many	TRBJ2-5	16	TGTGCCAGCAGCGCTACCCAGACAGGGGCTCGAGAGACCCAGTACTTC	CASSATQTGARETQYF
TRBV24-1	NA	NA	TRBJ2-3	16	TGTGCCACCAGTGAAATCGGTCCGGTGGGAGCAGATACGCAGTATTTT	CATSEIGPVGADTQYF
TRBV7-8	TRBD2	NA	TRBJ2-7	13	TGTGCCAGCAGCTTAAGCGGGGGAAACGAGCAGTACTTC	CASSLSGGNEQYF
TRBV6-2/TRBV6-3	NA	many	TRBJ1-1	14	TGTGCCAGCAGTCCGATTGACCTGAACACTGAAGCTTTCTTT	CASSPIDLNTEAFF
TRBV7-9	NA	many	TRBJ2-1	14	TGTGCCAGCAGCCCCAACCCCGGGGGTTGGGAGCAGTTCTTC	CASSPNPGGWEQFF
TRBV5-1	TRBD1	NA	TRBJ2-3	15	TGCGCCAGCAGCTTGGGACAGGGGAGCACAGATACGCAGTATTTT	CASSLGQGSTDTQYF
TRBV20-1	TRBD2	NA	TRBJ2-5	14	TGCAGTGCTATCGGCGGGGGGAACCAAGAGACCCAGTACTTC	CSAIGGGNQETQYF
TRBV14	TRBD2	NA	TRBJ2-7	15	TGTGCCAGCAGCCAAGTTAGCGGGAGGAGGTACGAGCAGTACTTC	CASSQVSGRRYEQYF
TRBV4-3	NA	NA	TRBJ1-1	17	TGCGCCAGCAGCCAAGATACACCCACAGGGATGAACACTGAAGCTTTCTTT	CASSQDTPTGMNTEAFF
TRBV3-1	TRBD1	NA	TRBJ1-2	13	TGTGCCAGCACCCAAGAGGGACAGGAAAACTACACCTTC	CASTQEGQENYTF
TRBV5-1	NA	many	TRBJ2-4	13	TGCGCCAGCAGCCAAGAAAACCGAAACATTCAGTACTTC	CASSQENRNIQYF
TRBV29-1	NA	NA	TRBJ2-7	13	TGCAGCGTTGTTGGGAGCGGAGGGATCGAGCAGTACTTC	CSVVGSGGIEQYF
TRBV24-1	TRBD2	NA	TRBJ2-1	16	TGTGCCACCAGTGAGGGGACTAGCGGGGGATACAATGAGCAGTTCTTC	CATSEGTSGGYNEQFF
TRBV20-1	TRBD2	many	TRBJ2-3	16	TGCAGTGCCCGTACCGGAGGCGGGAGTAACACAGATACGCAGTATTTT	CSARTGGGSNTDTQYF
TRBV19	NA	NA	TRBJ1-5	14	TGTGCCAGTAGGGTCTTGTATAGCAATCAGCCCCAGCATTTT	CASRVLYSNQPQHF
TRBV7-2	NA	few	TRBJ1-1	13	TGTGCCAGCAGCAGCGACAGGAACACTGAAGCTTTCTTT	CASSSDRNTEAFF
TRBV10-3	NA	NA	TRBJ1-2	12	TGTGCCATCAGCGACACTGACATTGGCTACACCTTC	CAISDTDIGYTF
TRBV6-1	NA	many	TRBJ2-7	13	TGTGCCAGCAGTGACAGTGACAGTTCCGAGCAGTACTTC	CASSDSDSSEQYF
TRBV5-8	TRBD1	few	TRBJ1-6	16	TGTGCCAGCAGTGAATGGGACAGGCGGCAGGATTCACCCCTCCACTTT	CASSEWDRRQDSPLHF
TRBV29-1	TRBD2	once	TRBJ2-7	12	TGCAGCACGACTAGCGGGATAAACGAGCAGTACTTC	CSTTSGINEQYF
TRBV7-8	NA	NA	TRBJ1-2	14	TGTGCCAGCAGCTCCGTCCGGGCCCATACTGGCTACACCTTC	CASSSVRAHTGYTF
TRBV7-6	NA	once	TRBJ2-7	14	TGTGCCAGCAGCTTATTTGGCGGTCTGGACGAGCAGTACTTC	CASSLFGGLDEQYF
TRBV10-3	TRBD1	NA	TRBJ2-7	18	TGTGCCATCAGTGAGTCGACCCGGGACAGCCAGGGGTCCTACGAGCAGTACTTC	CAISESTRDSQGSYEQYF
TRBV2	TRBD2	once	TRBJ2-7	15	TGTGCCAGCAGCTTAAGCCTAGCGGGTTACTACGAGCAGTACTTC	CASSLSLAGYYEQYF
TRBV4-1	NA	NA	TRBJ2-7	15	TGCGCCAGCAGCCAAGGCTTTCACAGGGATTACGAGCAGTACTTC	CASSQGFHRDYEQYF
TRBV24-1	NA	NA	TRBJ2-5	11	TGTGCCACCAGTGATTTTGAGACCCAGTACTTC	CATSDFETQYF
TRBV30	NA	NA	TRBJ2-5	14	TGTGCCTGGAGTAATTGGAAGGAACAAGAGACCCAGTACTTC	CAWSNWKEQETQYF
TRBV9	NA	few	TRBJ1-5	12	TGTGCCAGCAGCGATGGGGATCAGCCCCAGCATTTT	CASSDGDQPQHF
TRBV20-1	NA	NA	TRBJ2-7	14	TGCAGTGCTAGGGACCCGGACTGGATACACGAGCAGTACTTC	CSARDPDWIHEQYF
TRBV29-1	NA	NA	TRBJ2-5	10	TGCAGCGGGGCTCACGAGACCCAGTACTTC	CSGAHETQYF
TRBV20-1	TRBD1	NA	TRBJ2-7	14	TGCAGTGCCGACGACGGGGACAGAAACTACGAGCAGCACTTC	CSADDGDRNYEQHF
TRBV7-2	TRBD2	NA	TRBJ2-7	17	TGTGCCAGCAGCTTAGGGACTAGCGGGCGACGGTCCTACGAGCAGTACTTC	CASSLGTSGRRSYEQYF
TRBV7-2	TRBD2	NA	TRBJ2-7	15	TGTGCCAGCAGCTTAGGTAGCGGGAGGACCTACGAGCAGTACTTC	CASSLGSGRTYEQYF